The 25 T cell receptor beta chains given below trace back to one sample, sequenced in a study of beta chain features in type 1 diabetes. Reverse transcription of all isolated RNA meant that expressed TCRB transcripts were sequenced. Some clones are missing from TCRdb's copy, which holds only in-frame ones; the method was immunoSEQ multiplex PCR. The table records about 360,000 clones, over 10% of them present only once. Material for sequencing was naive CD4+ T cells from blood. These receptors all come from a young man in good health.

Only a few counts were recorded for this clone. V usage is TRBV25-1 and J usage is TRBJ2-7, with D hard to call. Germline lookup yields CDR1 MGHDK and CDR2 SYGVNS. The ends were cut back, 0 bases at V and 3 bases at J, with 6 bases in the middle. This CDR3 has 13 amino acids. The DNA for the CDR3 is TGTGCCAGCAGTGAATACGGTAGCTACGAGCAGTACTTC. It is translated as CASSEYGSYEQYF.

This clone was found once. The rearrangement joins TRBV5-6 to TRBJ1-4, with D uncertain. This CDR3 is built from 11 residues. Germline values: CDR1 SGHDT, CDR2 YYEEEE. The V and J ends lost 5 bases and 5 bases respectively, with 4 bases between them. CDR3 coding DNA: TGTGCCAGCAGTTCGAATGAAAAACTGTTTTTT. Translating it yields CASSSNEKLFF.

This clone came up a few times. The chain uses TRBV7-6 and TRBJ2-5; 7 bases are shared with TRBD1. The J call may be faulty, since TRBJ2-7 better matches the DNA end. The germline CDR1 and CDR2 sequences are SGHVS and FNYEAQ. This CDR3 is 15 amino acids long. DNA of the CDR3: TGTGCCAGCAGCCGCTATGACAGGGCCTCCTACGAGCAGTACTTC. It yields the protein CASSRYDRASYEQYF.

This clone has a handful of counts. The CDR3 protein is CASRDRISNQPQHF. CDR3 sequence (DNA): TGTGCCAGCAGGGACAGGATTAGCAATCAGCCCCAGCATTTT. The chain uses TRBV2 and TRBJ1-5, with TRBD1 identical over 7 bases. Trimming cost V 6 bases and J 0 bases; bases outside gene matches: 2. Germline CDR1 SNHLY, CDR2 FYNNEI. This CDR3 spans 14 amino acids.

The rearrangement uses TRBV29-1 and TRBJ2-3, with D possibly being TRBD2 (6 bases). Germline-derived CDR1 and CDR2 are SQVTM and ANQGSEA. With 5 bases removed from V and 0 bases from J, the gap between germline ends came to 9 bases. The CDR3 is 13 residues long. The CDR3 DNA reads TGCAGCGTTCGTGGGACTAGCACAGATACGCAGTATTTT. Its protein is CSVRGTSTDTQYF.

This sequence joins TRBV15 and TRBJ1-2, with D uncertain. This CDR3 is 12 amino acids long. Germline V gene sequence: CDR1 LNHNV, CDR2 YYDKDF (reference sequence). Trimming removed 4 bases from V and 2 bases from J, with 5 bases in between. As DNA, the CDR3 is TGTGCCACCAGCATATCCAACTATGGCTACACCTTC. It is translated as CATSISNYGYTF.

This clone has only a few counts. V and J are TRBV2 and TRBJ2-5; perhaps TRBD1 as D (5 bases). CDR1 SNHLY and CDR2 FYNNEI come from the germline V gene. The CDR3 covers 14 residues. Deletions cut 5 bases from V and 2 bases from J, with 12 bases between. The CDR3 bases are TGTGCCAGCAGTATTCAGGGAACACAAGAGACCCAGTACTTC. Its protein product is CASSIQGTQETQYF. Full variable domain (outside the CDR3, taken from reference TRBV2 and TRBJ2-5): EPEVTQTPSHQVTQMGQEVILRCVPISNHLYFYWYRQILGQKVEFLVSFYNNEISEKSEIFDDQFSVERPDGSNFTLKIRSTKLEDSAMYFCASSIQGTQETQYFGPGTRLLVL.

Concerning this clone itself: The sample holds other DNA sequences that translate to the same CDR3. This chain links TRBV20-1 with TRBJ1-4; 7 nucleotides align to TRBD1. The trim removed 3 bases at V and 8 bases at J, leaving 0 bases unmatched. The germline gives CDR1 DFQATT, CDR2 SNEGSKA (reference sequence). CDR3 length equals 11 residues. CDR3 sequence reads: CSARTGEKLFF. The DNA for the CDR3 is TGCAGTGCTAGGACAGGGGAAAAACTGTTTTTT.

A few counts support this clone. The chain is built from TRBV7-2 and TRBJ1-3, with D uncertain. This CDR3 spans 15 amino acids. V lost 1 base and J 0 bases, leaving 7 bases between the germline ends. From germline, CDR1 is SGHTA and CDR2 FQGNSA. The CDR3 reads CASSLVAGSGNTIYF. The CDR3 DNA is TGTGCCAGCAGCTTAGTTGCAGGCTCTGGAAACACCATATATTTT. The complete variable domain, with remaining parts taken from reference TRBV7-2 and TRBJ1-3, reads GAGVSQSPSNKVTEKGKDVELRCDPISGHTALYWYRQSLGQGLEFLIYFQGNSAPDKSGLPSDRFSAERTGGSVSTLTIQRTQQEDSAVYLCASSLVAGSGNTIYFGEGSWLTVV.

The V call is TRBV28, the J call TRBJ2-2; 10 positions match TRBD2. Germline trimming cut 2 bases from V and 5 bases from J; bases unmatched to any gene: 2. Germline values: CDR1 MDHEN, CDR2 SYDVKM. This CDR3 comprises 15 residues. The CDR3 DNA reads TGTGCCAGCAGTTTACCACTAGCGGGGACCGGGGAGCTGTTTTTT. Its translation: CASSLPLAGTGELFF.

There are a few counts of this clone. The rearrangement links TRBV5-1 to TRBJ2-7; D may be TRBD2 (6 bases). The CDR3 totals 15 residues. Trimming left V 0 bases short and J 7 bases short, with 17 bases between. CDR1 SGHRS and CDR2 YFSETQ come from the germline V gene. The CDR3 DNA sequence: TGCGCCAGCAGCTTGGCCCGCGGGATGGAGGGAGAGCAGTACTTC. Residues: CASSLARGMEGEQYF.

The rearrangement joins TRBV28 to TRBJ2-1; 10 nucleotides line up with TRBD2. Germline V gene sequence: CDR1 MDHEN, CDR2 SYDVKM. The CDR3 runs 19 residues. Losses at the gene ends were 4 bases for V and 1 base for J; bases not matched to a gene: 13. The CDR3 spells CASSSWASGGETSYNEQFF. Here the CDR3 DNA reads TGTGCCAGCAGTTCTTGGGCTAGCGGGGGCGAGACGTCCTACAATGAGCAGTTCTTC.

The chain couples TRBV27 to TRBJ1-5; D is perhaps TRBD1 (6 bases). Trimming took off 5 bases at V and 4 bases at J, with 9 bases between the two ends. Germline CDR1 and CDR2: MNHEY and SMNVEV (reference sequence). CDR3 size: 13 residues. This CDR3 reads CASSTTGNQPQHF. CDR3 DNA: TGTGCCAGCAGTACAACAGGGAATCAGCCCCAGCATTTT.

Only a few counts were recorded for this clone. The chain's CDR3 is CAWRKEGLVHMNTEAFF. The CDR3 DNA is TGTGCCTGGAGGAAGGAGGGGTTGGTTCACATGAACACTGAAGCTTTCTTT. The V and J genes are TRBV30 and TRBJ1-1; weak D call: TRBD1 (5 bases). The CDR3 length is 17 residues. V gave up 3 bases and J gave up 0 bases, with 20 bases separating them. Germline lookup yields CDR1 GTSNPN and CDR2 SVGIG (reference sequence).

In its sample, this clone was seen a few times. The chain couples TRBV2 to TRBJ1-2; D possibly corresponds to TRBD1 (6 bases). The CDR3 totals 13 residues. Germline V gene sequence: CDR1 SNHLY, CDR2 FYNNEI. Trimming took off 7 bases at V and 8 bases at J, with 17 bases between the two ends. The CDR3 sequence: CASTRDIGTGYTF. The CDR3 DNA is TGTGCCAGCACAAGGGACATCGGCACCGGCTACACCTTC.

This clone has more than one count but fewer than ten. The chain uses TRBV28 and TRBJ2-7, with TRBD2 identical over 8 bases. Trimming took 4 bases from V and 3 from J; bases not matched to a gene: 5. The CDR3 loop spans 14 amino acids. Germline V gene sequence: CDR1 MDHEN, CDR2 SYDVKM. The CDR3 spells CASSWSGRGYEQYF. The CDR3 bases are TGTGCCAGCAGTTGGAGCGGGAGAGGCTACGAGCAGTACTTC.

The chain links TRBV28 to TRBJ2-1; 8 nucleotides align to TRBD1. The CDR3 runs 16 residues. Germline V lookup: CDR1 MDHEN, CDR2 SYDVKM. The V segment lost 2 bases and the J segment 6 bases; nucleotides outside the gene matches: 9. CDR3 sequence reads: CASSLTGTGKINEQFF. The CDR3 DNA reads TGTGCCAGCAGTTTAACCGGGACAGGCAAGATCAATGAGCAGTTCTTC.

This clone was counted at least ten times. This CDR3 reads CASSPSGTGNYEQYF. DNA of the CDR3: TGTGCCAGCTCACCTTCCGGGACAGGGAACTACGAGCAGTACTTC. The J gene is TRBJ2-7, the V gene TRBV18, with 9 bases fitting TRBD1. V gave up 3 bases and J gave up 3 bases; unmatched junction bases: 6. Germline V CDR1 and CDR2: KGHSH, LQKENI. This CDR3 comprises 15 residues.

The gene calls are TRBV9 and TRBJ1-4; D remains unclear. Germline CDR1 and CDR2: SGDLS and YYNGEE. The ends were cut back, 0 bases at V and 2 bases at J, with 5 bases in the middle. This CDR3 is 14 amino acids long. The DNA for the CDR3 is TGTGCCAGCAGCGTAGCGGGGACTAATGAAAAACTGTTTTTT. As protein: CASSVAGTNEKLFF.

This clone was seen a handful of times. This chain links TRBV5-1 with TRBJ2-3; 7 nucleotides line up with TRBD2. The J segment lost 2 bases and the V segment lost 0 bases, leaving 3 bases of the junction unmatched. The CDR3 runs to 15 residues. Per the germline V gene, CDR1 is SGHRS and CDR2 is YFSETQ. The CDR3 DNA follows: TGCGCCAGCAGCTTGGTTGGGGGGGACACAGATACGCAGTATTTT. Its protein product is CASSLVGGDTDTQYF.

The rearrangement links TRBV6-1 to TRBJ2-1, with D perhaps matching TRBD1 (6 bases). Deletions cut 5 bases from V and 5 bases from J, with 13 bases between. The CDR3 has 14 residues. CDR1 is MNHNS and CDR2 is SASEGT in the germline V gene. CDR3 nucleotides: TGTGCCAGCAGTTCCGGGACAAAACACAATGAGCAGTTCTTC. The encoded protein is CASSSGTKHNEQFF.

J is TRBJ1-4 and V is TRBV7-2; 7 bases align to TRBD1. Germline loops: CDR1 SGHTA, CDR2 FQGNSA. The CDR3 totals 14 residues. V lost 5 bases, J lost 6 bases, and 6 bases stayed unmatched. The CDR3 protein is CASSPQTGHEKLFF. In DNA, the CDR3 is TGTGCCAGCAGCCCCCAGACAGGGCATGAAAAACTGTTTTTT. The whole variable domain, remainder taken from reference TRBV7-2 and TRBJ1-4, is GAGVSQSPSNKVTEKGKDVELRCDPISGHTALYWYRQSLGQGLEFLIYFQGNSAPDKSGLPSDRFSAERTGGSVSTLTIQRTQQEDSAVYLCASSPQTGHEKLFFGSGTQLSVL.

This clone was recorded a few times. CDR3 protein: CASSPTSSYEQYF. For the CDR3, the DNA is TGTGCCAGCAGTCCGACTAGCTCCTACGAGCAGTACTTC. The chain employs TRBV28 and TRBJ2-7; possible D gene TRBD2, 6 bases. Germline V gives CDR1 MDHEN, CDR2 SYDVKM. Between the trimmed V and J ends, which lost 5 bases and 0 bases, there was a span of 8 bases. This CDR3 contains 13 residues.

This clone was seen a handful of times. This chain uses TRBV7-9 with TRBJ2-3; 10 nucleotides agree with TRBD2. CDR1 is SEHNR, CDR2 FQNEAQ, per germline (reference sequence). V lost 3 bases to trimming and J lost 0 bases; unmatched junction nucleotides: 3. This CDR3 is built from 16 residues. CDR3 residues: CASSLGLALSTDTQYF. The CDR3 region has the DNA TGTGCCAGCAGCTTGGGACTAGCGCTAAGCACAGATACGCAGTATTTT.

This clone showed up just a few times. This CDR3 is also generated by other DNA sequences in the sample. The rearrangement uses TRBV5-1 and TRBJ1-5; 7 bases are shared with TRBD1. The CDR3 has 14 residues. V lost 4 bases, J lost 2 bases, and 3 bases stayed unmatched. Germline assignment: CDR1 SGHRS and CDR2 YFSETQ. The CDR3 DNA reads as TGCGCCAGCAGCCTAGGGACAGGCAATCAGCCCCAGCATTTT. Translated: CASSLGTGNQPQHF. The full variable domain, its missing parts supplied by reference TRBV5-1 and TRBJ1-5, is KAGVTQTPRYLIKTRGQQVTLSCSPISGHRSVSWYQQTPGQGLQFLFEYFSETQRNKGNFPGRFSGRQFSNSRSEMNVSTLELGDSALYLCASSLGTGNQPQHFGDGTRLSIL.